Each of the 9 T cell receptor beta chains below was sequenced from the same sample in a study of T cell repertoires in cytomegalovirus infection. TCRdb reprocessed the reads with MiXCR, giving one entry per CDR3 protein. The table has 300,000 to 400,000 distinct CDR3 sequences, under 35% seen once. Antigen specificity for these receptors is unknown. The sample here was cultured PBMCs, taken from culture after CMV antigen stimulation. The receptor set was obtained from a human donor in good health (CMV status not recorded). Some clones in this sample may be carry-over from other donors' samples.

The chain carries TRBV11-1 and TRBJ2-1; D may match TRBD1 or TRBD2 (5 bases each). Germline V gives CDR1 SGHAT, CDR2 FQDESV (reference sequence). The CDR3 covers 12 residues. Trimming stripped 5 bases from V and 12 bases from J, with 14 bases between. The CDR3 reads CASSPDGAGQFF. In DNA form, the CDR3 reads TGTGCCAGCAGCCCGGACGGGGCTGGGCAGTTCTTC.

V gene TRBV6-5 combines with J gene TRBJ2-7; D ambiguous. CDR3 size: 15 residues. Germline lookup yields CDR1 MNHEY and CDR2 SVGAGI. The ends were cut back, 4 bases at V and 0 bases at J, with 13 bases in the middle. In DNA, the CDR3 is TGTGCCAGCAGTTTAGGGCGAGGCGACTCCTACGAGCAGTACTTC. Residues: CASSLGRGDSYEQYF.

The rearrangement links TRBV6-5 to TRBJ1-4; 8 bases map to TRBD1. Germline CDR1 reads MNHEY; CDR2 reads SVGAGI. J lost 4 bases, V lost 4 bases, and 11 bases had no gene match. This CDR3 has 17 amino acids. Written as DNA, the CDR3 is TGTGCCAGCAGTTTCCCCACCTGGACAGGGCGTAATGAAAAACTGTTTTTT. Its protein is CASSFPTWTGRNEKLFF.

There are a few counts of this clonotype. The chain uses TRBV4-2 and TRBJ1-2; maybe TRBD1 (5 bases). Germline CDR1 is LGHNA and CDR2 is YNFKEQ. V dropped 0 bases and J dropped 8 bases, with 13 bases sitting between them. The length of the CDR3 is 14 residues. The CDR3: CASSQDTGSLGYTF. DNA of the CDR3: TGTGCCAGCAGCCAAGACACAGGCTCTCTCGGCTACACCTTC.

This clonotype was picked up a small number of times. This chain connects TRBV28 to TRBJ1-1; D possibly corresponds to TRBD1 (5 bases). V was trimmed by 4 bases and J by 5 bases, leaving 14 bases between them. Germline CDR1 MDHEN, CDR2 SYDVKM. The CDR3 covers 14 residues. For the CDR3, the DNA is TGTGCCAGCAGTTACTGGGGGACCGGGACTGAAGCTTTCTTT. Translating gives CASSYWGTGTEAFF.

CDR3 region: CSAPASGTAQETQYF. The DNA for the CDR3 is TGCAGTGCCCCCGCCTCGGGGACAGCCCAAGAGACCCAGTACTTC. This chain connects TRBV20-1 to TRBJ2-5; 7 nucleotides match TRBD1. J gave up 1 base and V 6 bases, and 11 bases lay outside the gene matches. CDR1 is DFQATT and CDR2 is SNEGSKA in the germline V gene (reference sequence). The CDR3 length is 15 residues.

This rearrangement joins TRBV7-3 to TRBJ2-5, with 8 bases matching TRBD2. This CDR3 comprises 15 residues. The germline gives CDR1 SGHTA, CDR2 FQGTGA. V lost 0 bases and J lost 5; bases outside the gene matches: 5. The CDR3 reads CASSLTSGGLETQYF. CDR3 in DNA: TGTGCCAGCAGCTTAACCAGCGGGGGATTGGAGACCCAGTACTTC.

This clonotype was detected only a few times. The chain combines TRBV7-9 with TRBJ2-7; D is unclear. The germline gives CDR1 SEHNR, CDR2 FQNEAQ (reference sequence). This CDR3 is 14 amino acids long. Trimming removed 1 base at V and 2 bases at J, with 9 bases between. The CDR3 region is CASSLVVPPYEQYF. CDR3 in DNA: TGTGCCAGCAGCTTAGTCGTGCCCCCCTACGAGCAGTACTTC.

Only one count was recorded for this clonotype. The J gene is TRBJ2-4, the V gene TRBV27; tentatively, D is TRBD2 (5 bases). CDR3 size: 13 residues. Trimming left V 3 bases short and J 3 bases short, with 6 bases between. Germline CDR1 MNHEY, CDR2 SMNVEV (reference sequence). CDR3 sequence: CASSFGNKNIQYF. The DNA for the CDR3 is TGTGCCAGCAGTTTCGGGAACAAAAACATTCAGTACTTC.